The 16 T cell receptor beta chains below come from one sample, sequenced in a study of T cell repertoires in cytomegalovirus infection (dated by TCRdb to the late 2010s). For sequencing, an Illumina HiSeq 1500 was employed. TCRdb trimmed the raw reads at Q25, called clones with MiXCR and kept productive beta chains. Identical CDR3 protein sequences are pooled into one entry, listed with their most common genes and DNA. Recorded for this sample are approximately 700,000 distinct CDR3 sequences; approximately 40% of them occurred a single time. The ten largest clones represent about 2.8% of the sample. The source material was PBMCs. These receptors were taken from a human donor in good health (CMV status not recorded). Some clones in this sample may be carry-over from other donors' samples.

The gene calls are TRBV5-3 and TRBJ1-1; no definite D call. TRBV5-3 is an open reading frame whose function is uncertain. Deletions cut 8 bases from V and 4 bases from J, with 24 bases between. This CDR3 contains 16 residues. In DNA, the CDR3 is TGTGCCAGCAGCCTCCGGCCCAGTGGTCTGAGCACTGAAGCTTTCTTT. Translation gives CASSLRPSGLSTEAFF.

This chain uses TRBV28 with TRBJ2-7; 9 bases fit TRBD1. The V gene's germline CDR1 is MDHEN and CDR2 SYDVKM. CDR3 length: 12 amino acids. Trimming cost V 11 bases and J 5 bases; bases outside gene matches: 7. The CDR3 loop is CALEGQGDEQYF. CDR3 in DNA: TGTGCCTTAGAGGGACAGGGAGACGAGCAGTACTTC.

CDR3 coding DNA: TGTGCCAGCAGCTTAGAATGGGGGGATCAGCCCCAGCATTTT. This translates into CASSLEWGDQPQHF. The rearrangement links TRBV7-9 to TRBJ1-5; D is possibly TRBD1 (5 bases). V lost 1 base, J lost 5 bases, and 9 bases lay in between. This CDR3 spans 14 amino acids. The germline V gene encodes CDR1 SEHNR and CDR2 FQNEAQ (reference sequence).

This clonotype has just one count. The rearrangement links TRBV12-3 or TRBV12-4 to TRBJ1-6; 7 bases map to TRBD1. The trim removed 5 bases at V and 10 bases at J, leaving 8 bases unmatched. The CDR3 runs to 14 residues. The CDR3 here is CASSASGGGSPLHF. CDR3 nucleotide sequence: TGTGCCAGCAGTGCGTCAGGGGGTGGGTCACCCCTCCACTTT.

A few counts support this clonotype. This chain joins TRBV29-1 and TRBJ2-7; no reliable D call. The V and J ends lost 4 bases and 5 bases respectively, with 12 bases between them. Per germline, CDR1 SQVTM and CDR2 ANQGSEA. This CDR3 has 12 amino acids. The DNA of the CDR3 is TGCAGCGTTGCCTCGGGTGGCGACGAGCAGTACTTC. Translated, it gives CSVASGGDEQYF.

The genes are TRBV24-1 and TRBJ1-5; a possible D gene is TRBD1 (5 bases). The ends were cut back, 3 bases at V and 6 bases at J, with 14 bases in the middle. Germline CDR1 is KGHDR and CDR2 is SFDVKD. The CDR3 loop spans 15 amino acids. The CDR3 sequence is CATSDINAGTQPQHF. The CDR3 nucleotides are TGTGCCACCAGTGATATAAATGCGGGGACTCAGCCCCAGCATTTT.

The chain is built from TRBV12-3 or TRBV12-4 and TRBJ2-7; tentatively, D is TRBD2 (5 bases). The CDR3 totals 16 residues. V was trimmed by 3 bases and J by 3 bases, leaving 18 bases between them. CDR3 bases: TGTGCCAGCAGTTTTCTCCCAGGCGGGTACGACTACGAGCAGTACTTC. Translating gives CASSFLPGGYDYEQYF.

This chain connects TRBV7-2 to TRBJ1-3, with D perhaps matching TRBD1 (5 bases). Trimming took off 3 bases at V and 0 bases at J, with 18 bases between the two ends. CDR1 and CDR2 (germline): SGHTA, FQGNSA. CDR3 length equals 18 residues. As DNA, the CDR3 is TGTGCCAGCAGCTTCGTTGTTTGGGACTTAAGCTCTGGAAACACCATATATTTT. Residues: CASSFVVWDLSSGNTIYF.

J is TRBJ1-4 and V is TRBV2; possible D gene TRBD1, 6 bases. The CDR3 runs 17 residues. Germline loops: CDR1 SNHLY, CDR2 FYNNEI. Between the trimmed V and J ends, which lost 8 bases and 12 bases, there was a span of 31 bases. Here the CDR3 DNA reads TGTGCCAGCGGCCGAGTCCGGGGGGCAGTTGCCTTTTCGGAACTGTTTTTT. This gives the protein CASGRVRGAVAFSELFF.

V and J are TRBV15 and TRBJ2-3; D unclear. Germline V gene data show CDR1 as LNHNV and CDR2 as YYDKDF (reference sequence). The CDR3 is 13 residues long. The V end was cut by 0 bases, the J end by 3 bases, with 4 bases between. CDR3 nucleotide sequence: TGTGCCACCAGCAGAGATCGAACAGATACGCAGTATTTT. This translates into CATSRDRTDTQYF.

The chain joins TRBV28 to TRBJ2-5; 7 bases line up with TRBD1. This CDR3 has 15 residues. Trimming at V came to 0 bases and at J to 2 bases, leaving 3 bases not matched to a gene. Per the germline V gene, CDR1 is MDHEN and CDR2 is SYDVKM. The CDR3, as DNA: TGTGCCAGCAGTTTATGGAGGGGGCTTCAAGAGACCCAGTACTTC. It specifies CASSLWRGLQETQYF. The full variable domain, with the rest looked up from reference TRBV28 and TRBJ2-5, is DVKVTQSSRYLVKRTGEKVFLECVQDMDHENMFWYRQDPGLGLRLIYFSYDVKMKEKGDIPEGYSVSREKKERFSLILESASTNQTSMYLCASSLWRGLQETQYFGPGTRLLVL.

This clonotype showed up many times. The chain employs TRBV28 and TRBJ1-2; 8 bases are a match to TRBD1. This CDR3 comprises 14 residues. The trim removed 2 bases at V and 9 bases at J, leaving 8 bases unmatched. Germline V gene sequence: CDR1 MDHEN, CDR2 SYDVKM. In DNA form, the CDR3 reads TGTGCCAGCAGTTTAGGAAAGGACAGGGCCAGCTACACCTTC. This codes for CASSLGKDRASYTF.

The chain combines TRBV20-1 with TRBJ1-2; D possibly corresponds to TRBD1 (5 bases). The germline V gene has CDR1 DFQATT and CDR2 SNEGSKA (reference sequence). The CDR3 length is 12 residues. The V gene lost 1 base and the J gene lost 8 bases, with 11 bases spanning the gap. CDR3 nucleotides: TGCAGTGCTAGAGGGTCACAGGCGGGCTACACCTTC. This sequence encodes CSARGSQAGYTF.

DNA of the CDR3: TGCGCCAGCAGCCAAGAGCCAGGAGGAAACACCATATATTTT. As protein: CASSQEPGGNTIYF. The V and J genes are TRBV4-1 and TRBJ1-3; D is undetermined. This CDR3 contains 14 residues. The germline V and J ends were trimmed by 0 bases and 4 bases, with 7 bases remaining between them. The germline V gene has CDR1 MGHRA and CDR2 YSYEKL.

With respect to this clonotype: One end of the junction fails to match germline, which may point to a read error. The rearrangement links TRBV4-2 to TRBJ2-1, with D perhaps TRBD2 (6 bases). Germline CDR1 and CDR2: LGHNA and YNFKEQ. This CDR3 has 15 residues. DNA for the CDR3: TGTTCCAGCAGCCAAGATGGAGGGAGCTACAATGAGCAGTTCTTC. It encodes CSSSQDGGSYNEQFF.

This clonotype showed up many times. The chain carries TRBV5-8 and TRBJ2-7, with 11 bases matching TRBD1. The CDR3 length is 14 residues. The V segment lost 6 bases and the J segment 7 bases; nucleotides outside the gene matches: 9. Germline V gene sequence: CDR1 SGHTS, CDR2 YDEGEE. The DNA of the CDR3 is TGTGCCAGCACGGACAGGGGGCGGGGATGGGAGCAGTACTTC. It encodes CASTDRGRGWEQYF.